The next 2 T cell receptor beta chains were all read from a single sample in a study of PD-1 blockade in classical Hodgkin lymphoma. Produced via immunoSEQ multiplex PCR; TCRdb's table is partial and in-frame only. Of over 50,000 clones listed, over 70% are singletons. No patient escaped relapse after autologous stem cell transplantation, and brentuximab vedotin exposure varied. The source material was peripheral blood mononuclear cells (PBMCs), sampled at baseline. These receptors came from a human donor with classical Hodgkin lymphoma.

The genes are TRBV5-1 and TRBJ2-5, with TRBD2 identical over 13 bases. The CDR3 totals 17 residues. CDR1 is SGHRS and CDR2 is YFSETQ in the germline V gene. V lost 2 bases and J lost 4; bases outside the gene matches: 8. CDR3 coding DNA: TGCGCCAGCAGCTTTGGACTAGCGGGAGTAGGAGTAGAGACCCAGTACTTC. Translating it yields CASSFGLAGVGVETQYF.

CDR3 sequence reads: CASSLNGLAESTDTQYF. The CDR3 DNA reads as TGTGCCAGCAGCTTAAATGGCCTAGCGGAGAGCACAGATACGCAGTATTTT. The rearrangement links TRBV7-3 to TRBJ2-3; 7 bases agree with TRBD2. Germline values: CDR1 SGHTA, CDR2 FQGTGA. V shed 1 base, J shed 0 bases, and the junction held 7 bases outside the gene matches. This CDR3 region has 17 residues.